This T cell receptor beta chain is from a study of blood T cell repertoires in COVID-19. Trimming at V came to 7 bases and at J to 5 bases, leaving 11 bases not matched to a gene. CDR3 length: 15 amino acids. The V gene's germline CDR1 is SQVTM and CDR2 ANQGSEA. Profiling relied on immunoSEQ multiplex PCR, and the TCRdb table lists in-frame clones only, not all of them. This sample has around 58,000 clones; roughly nine tenths occur once, and the top ten carry approximately 8%. This chain joins TRBV29-1 and TRBJ2-3, with 11 positions matching TRBD1. The sequence came from a woman aged 55-75 years with active or convalescent COVID-19. Sequencing input: peripheral blood. The CDR3 here is CSAPLGQGARDTQYF. CDR3 DNA: TGCAGCGCCCCACTCGGACAGGGGGCTAGAGATACGCAGTATTTT.